What follows are 15 T cell receptor beta chains derived from one specimen sequenced in a study of blood T cell repertoires in COVID-19. The table came from immunoSEQ multiplex PCR; TCRdb's copy has only in-frame clones and leaves some out. Of about 150,000 clones listed, over 75% are singletons. Sequencing was performed on peripheral blood. All receptors derive from a man older than 75 with COVID-19, enrolled during active disease.

The chain carries TRBV10-3 and TRBJ2-7, with TRBD2 identical over 10 bases. The CDR3 sequence is 13 residues long. From germline, CDR1 is ENHRY and CDR2 SYGVKD. J lost 4 bases, V lost 5 bases, and 2 bases had no gene match. CDR3 DNA: TGTGCCATCAGTACTAGCGGGGTTTACGAGCAGTACTTC. The encoded protein is CAISTSGVYEQYF.

V usage is TRBV15 and J usage is TRBJ2-2; D possibly corresponds to TRBD1 (6 bases). V was shortened by 0 bases and J by 5 bases, with 10 bases between the two germline ends. Germline CDR1 and CDR2: LNHNV and YYDKDF (reference sequence). This CDR3 contains 15 residues. The CDR3 here is CATSRDDRLTGELFF. CDR3 bases: TGTGCCACCAGCAGAGATGACAGGCTAACCGGGGAGCTGTTTTTT.

The chain links TRBV5-6 to TRBJ1-4, with D tentatively TRBD1 (6 bases). CDR3 length: 14 amino acids. Per germline, CDR1 SGHDT and CDR2 YYEEEE. Trimming shortened V by 3 bases and J by 7 bases, and 13 bases separated the two germline ends. DNA for the CDR3: TGTGCCAGCAGCTCAGGACAGCGGGGTGAAAAACTGTTTTTT. Translated: CASSSGQRGEKLFF.

The count of this clone is one. The V gene is TRBV28, the J gene TRBJ1-6; no clear D. Trimming cost V 5 bases and J 3 bases, with 11 bases left between them. Germline-derived CDR1 and CDR2 are MDHEN and SYDVKM. This CDR3 has 15 amino acids. The CDR3, as DNA: TGTGCCAGCAGTCCGAGAAACCTCTATAATTCACCCCTCCACTTT. As protein: CASSPRNLYNSPLHF.

V is TRBV10-3 and J is TRBJ2-5; maybe TRBD1 (7 bases). Per the germline V gene, CDR1 is ENHRY and CDR2 is SYGVKD. This CDR3 spans 13 amino acids. The V gene lost 11 bases and the J gene lost 1 base, with 14 bases spanning the gap. The chain's CDR3 is CASGDRLQETQYF. The DNA for the CDR3 is TGTGCCTCGGGGGACAGACTCCAAGAGACCCAGTACTTC.

A single count supports this clone. V and J are TRBV7-2 and TRBJ2-7, with a tentative D call TRBD1 (6 bases). Germline CDR1 reads SGHTA; CDR2 reads FQGNSA. V lost 1 base to trimming and J lost 6 bases, with 7 bases between them. The CDR3 has 12 residues. CDR3 DNA sequence: TGTGCCAGCAGCTTAGGAGGGGGCGAGCAGTACTTC. It encodes CASSLGGGEQYF.

The chain uses TRBV2 and TRBJ1-5; D remains ambiguous. This CDR3 is 13 amino acids long. The germline V and J ends were trimmed by 2 bases and 7 bases, with 9 bases remaining between them. In germline, CDR1 is SNHLY, CDR2 FYNNEI. The DNA for the CDR3 is TGTGCCAGCAGTGAAAGCGGGAGGCAGCCCCAGCATTTT. Translating it yields CASSESGRQPQHF.

The rearrangement links TRBV7-9 to TRBJ2-2, with D possibly TRBD1 on 6 matching bases. The CDR3 has 18 residues. Germline loops: CDR1 SEHNR, CDR2 FQNEAQ (reference sequence). The V end was cut by 5 bases, the J end by 5 bases, with 24 bases between. CDR3: CASSLLTLRTVYTGELFF. The CDR3 DNA follows: TGTGCCAGCAGCCTCCTCACCTTAAGGACAGTTTATACCGGGGAGCTGTTTTTT. The complete variable domain, with remaining parts taken from reference TRBV7-9 and TRBJ2-2, reads DTGVSQNPRHKITKRGQNVTFRCDPISEHNRLYWYRQTLGQGPEFLTYFQNEAQLEKSRLLSDRFSAERPKGSFSTLEIQRTEQGDSAMYLCASSLLTLRTVYTGELFFGEGSRLTVL.

This sequence joins TRBV3-1 (or the pseudogene TRBV3-2) and TRBJ2-1; 9 bases are shared with TRBD1. Germline CDR1 and CDR2: LGHDT and YNNKEL (reference sequence). The trim removed 4 bases at V and 7 bases at J, leaving 8 bases unmatched. The CDR3 runs 15 residues. The chain's CDR3 is CASSPPGQGVNEQFF. CDR3 coding DNA: TGTGCCAGCAGCCCACCGGGACAGGGCGTGAATGAGCAGTTCTTC.

V and J are TRBV19 and TRBJ1-6; unclear D gene. The germline gives CDR1 LNHDA, CDR2 SQIVND (reference sequence). Trimming took 3 bases from V and 0 from J, leaving 9 bases between them. The CDR3 spans 16 residues. In DNA form, the CDR3 reads TGTGCCAGTAGTATCCGAATTAGCTCCTATAATTCACCCCTCCACTTT. Translating it yields CASSIRISSYNSPLHF.

The chain links TRBV5-1 to TRBJ2-1; 9 nucleotides align to TRBD1. Looked up from germline, CDR1 is SGHRS and CDR2 is YFSETQ. This CDR3 contains 15 residues. The trim removed 1 base at V and 8 bases at J, leaving 7 bases unmatched. The CDR3, as DNA: TGCGCCAGCAGCTTGTGGGGACAGGGACGCGATGAGCAGTTCTTC. Amino acid sequence: CASSLWGQGRDEQFF.

The V gene is TRBV10-3, the J gene TRBJ2-5; a weak D match, TRBD1 (6 bases). V dropped 6 bases and J dropped 2 bases, with 10 bases sitting between them. The CDR3 consists of 13 residues. Looked up from germline, CDR1 is ENHRY and CDR2 is SYGVKD. For the CDR3, the DNA is TGTGCCATCAGCGACAGGATACAAGAGACCCAGTACTTC. Its translation is CAISDRIQETQYF.

The chain links TRBV7-9 to TRBJ2-1; TRBD2 is a possible D gene (6 bases). Trimming pared 5 bases from V and 6 bases from J, leaving 17 bases between. Germline V gene lookup returns CDR1 SEHNR and CDR2 FQNEAQ (reference sequence). The CDR3 totals 15 residues. CDR3 sequence (DNA): TGTGCCAGCAGCATTCGTTCTAGCGTGGCCAATGAGCAGTTCTTC. Translation gives CASSIRSSVANEQFF.

Here the CDR3 reads CASSLLPRQDPDEQYF. The DNA of the CDR3 is TGTGCCAGCAGCCTACTACCTCGACAGGACCCGGACGAGCAGTACTTC. V gene TRBV7-2 combines with J gene TRBJ2-7, with a possible D match to TRBD1 (6 bases). The CDR3 consists of 16 residues. Germline CDR1 reads SGHTA; CDR2 reads FQGNSA. V lost 5 bases, J lost 5 bases, and 22 bases lay in between.

The J gene is TRBJ2-1, the V gene TRBV4-2, with 8 bases aligning to TRBD1. Trimming removed 0 bases from V and 7 bases from J; junction bases left unmatched: 14. The germline V gene encodes CDR1 LGHNA and CDR2 YNFKEQ. The CDR3 is 18 amino acids. The CDR3 bases are TGTGCCAGCAGCCAAGATACATACGGACAGGGCTTGTGGAATGAGCAGTTCTTC. Its protein is CASSQDTYGQGLWNEQFF.